The 17 T cell receptor beta chains presented below share a single source sample, sequenced in a study of shared clonotypes between healthy human individuals. Here immunoSEQ multiplex PCR was the method, and the copy in TCRdb shows in-frame clones only, minus some. The data hold about 2.2 million clones, with around 93% observed a single time. The naive CD8 fraction comprised CD45RO-negative cells positively selected for CCR7 and excluded terminally differentiated effector memory CD45RA+ cells. The sequencing input was naive CD8+ T cells from PBMCs. The receptor set was obtained from a man between 18 and 35 years old in good health. Some clones in this sample may be carry-over from other donors' samples.

This clone came up once. This chain joins TRBV27 and TRBJ2-3, with 11 bases identical to TRBD1. J was trimmed by 4 bases and V by 3 bases; bases with no gene match: 6. CDR3 length: 16 residues. Per germline, CDR1 MNHEY and CDR2 SMNVEV (reference sequence). The CDR3 bases are TGTGCCAGCAGTTTGAAGGGACAGGGGGTCCCAGATACGCAGTATTTT. Translation gives CASSLKGQGVPDTQYF.

This chain connects TRBV7-8 to TRBJ1-1; 7 bases agree with TRBD1. J was trimmed by 8 bases and V by 4 bases; bases with no gene match: 16. CDR3 length: 16 amino acids. CDR1 is SGHVS, CDR2 FQNEAQ, per germline. The CDR3 sequence is CASSYMSGTVQSEAFF. For the CDR3, the DNA is TGTGCCAGCAGCTACATGAGCGGGACAGTGCAAAGCGAAGCTTTCTTT.

The chain joins TRBV11-2 to TRBJ2-3; D uncertain. CDR3 length equals 16 residues. Germline V gives CDR1 SGHAT, CDR2 FQNNGV. Trimming left V 1 base short and J 0 bases short, with 11 bases between. CDR3 amino acids: CASSLAGWISTDTQYF. For the CDR3, the DNA is TGTGCCAGCAGCTTAGCCGGCTGGATAAGCACAGATACGCAGTATTTT.

V is TRBV4-3 and J is TRBJ1-4; D unclear. Germline loops: CDR1 LGHNA, CDR2 YSLEER. Trimming left V 1 base short and J 4 bases short, with 10 bases between. The CDR3 sequence is 15 residues long. The CDR3 region has the DNA TGCGCCAGCAGCCAAGGATGGCAGCATAATGAAAAACTGTTTTTT. This translates into CASSQGWQHNEKLFF.

J is TRBJ2-1 and V is TRBV11-2, with D possibly being TRBD2 (6 bases). The CDR3 sequence is 15 residues long. Per germline, CDR1 SGHAT and CDR2 FQNNGV. V shed 1 base and J shed 3 bases, with 10 bases lying between them. The CDR3 DNA reads as TGTGCCAGCAGCTTAGTTGCCGGGAGCTACAATGAGCAGTTCTTC. This sequence encodes CASSLVAGSYNEQFF. The entire variable domain, with the rest obtained from reference TRBV11-2 and TRBJ2-1, is as follows: EAGVAQSPRYKIIEKRQSVAFWCNPISGHATLYWYQQILGQGPKLLIQFQNNGVVDDSQLPKDRFSAERLKGVDSTLKIQPAKLEDSAVYLCASSLVAGSYNEQFFGPGTRLTVL.

In nucleotides, the CDR3 is TGCGCCAGCAGCCCCGCGGGGGCCGGGTATGGCTACACCTTC. It translates to CASSPAGAGYGYTF. J is TRBJ1-2 and V is TRBV5-1, with a tentative D call TRBD1 (6 bases). This CDR3 is 14 amino acids long. The germline V gene has CDR1 SGHRS and CDR2 YFSETQ. V lost 4 bases, J lost 5 bases, and 15 bases lay in between.

The chain joins TRBV7-9 to TRBJ1-2; a weak D match, TRBD1 (5 bases). Germline V lookup: CDR1 SEHNR, CDR2 FQNEAQ (reference sequence). V dropped 5 bases and J dropped 3 bases, with 16 bases sitting between them. The CDR3 sequence is 15 residues long. This CDR3 reads CASSPTTQGDYGYTF. CDR3 DNA: TGTGCCAGCAGCCCGACCACCCAGGGTGACTATGGCTACACCTTC.

The CDR3 nucleotides read TGTGCCAGCAGCCAGTACGGGGCGCGGGAGACCTACGAGCAGTACTTC. The encoded protein is CASSQYGARETYEQYF. V and J are TRBV7-9 and TRBJ2-7; 7 bases are a match to TRBD2. The germline V gene encodes CDR1 SEHNR and CDR2 FQNEAQ (reference sequence). The length of the CDR3 is 16 residues. V was clipped by 5 bases and J by 2 bases; unmatched bases: 12.

The genes are TRBV10-2 and TRBJ2-7; 10 bases line up with TRBD2. CDR1 is WSHSY, CDR2 SAAADI, per germline. The CDR3 is made up of 14 amino acids. V was pared by 6 bases and J by 5 bases, with 7 bases of the junction left unmatched. This CDR3 is CASSHSGRTHEQYF. DNA of the CDR3: TGCGCCAGCAGCCATAGCGGGAGGACCCACGAGCAGTACTTC.

In DNA, the CDR3 is TGTGCCACCAGCAGTCCCCTTTTCTTGGGCCCCAATGAAAAACTGTTTTTT. Its translation: CATSSPLFLGPNEKLFF. The rearrangement links TRBV15 to TRBJ1-4; D is unclear. The V gene lost 3 bases and the J gene lost 5 bases, with 19 bases spanning the gap. The CDR3 consists of 17 residues. Germline V gives CDR1 LNHNV, CDR2 YYDKDF (reference sequence).

In the case of this clone: This CDR3 is also generated by other DNA sequences in the sample. The V call is TRBV11-2, the J call TRBJ2-2; D is unresolved. Per germline, CDR1 SGHAT and CDR2 FQNNGV. V was cut by 1 base and J by 8 bases, with 8 bases left in between. The CDR3 is 13 amino acids. DNA of the CDR3: TGTGCCAGCAGCTTAGTGTTATCTGGGGAGCTGTTTTTT. This translates into CASSLVLSGELFF. The full variable domain, completed using reference TRBV11-2 and TRBJ2-2, is EAGVAQSPRYKIIEKRQSVAFWCNPISGHATLYWYQQILGQGPKLLIQFQNNGVVDDSQLPKDRFSAERLKGVDSTLKIQPAKLEDSAVYLCASSLVLSGELFFGEGSRLTVL.

This clone showed up just once. The chain has TRBV11-2 and TRBJ2-7, with 8 bases matching TRBD1. This CDR3 contains 16 residues. Germline lookup yields CDR1 SGHAT and CDR2 FQNNGV. After removal of 2 bases from V and 2 bases from J, the junction contained 8 bases not matched to a gene. CDR3 amino acids: CASSLSRQGAAYEQYF. The CDR3 bases are TGTGCCAGCAGCTTAAGCCGGCAGGGGGCCGCCTACGAGCAGTACTTC.

A word on this clone: Likely a read error: the CDR3 ends without its conserved phenylalanine or tryptophan. CDR3 region: CSVVLRDRGSGYTL. CDR3 nucleotides: TGCAGCGTTGTCCTCCGGGACAGGGGATCTGGCTACACCCTC. The chain couples TRBV29-1 to TRBJ1-2, with TRBD1 identical over 10 bases. Germline CDR1 SQVTM, CDR2 ANQGSEA. The CDR3 has 14 amino acids. Unmatched junction bases numbered 9, after V lost 4 bases and J lost 7 bases.

V usage is TRBV10-3 and J usage is TRBJ2-7; D may be TRBD2 (6 bases). Looked up from germline, CDR1 is ENHRY and CDR2 is SYGVKD. The CDR3 extends over 14 amino acids. Trimming removed 7 bases at V and 1 base at J, with 14 bases between. CDR3: CAITSLAKSYEQYF. CDR3 bases: TGTGCCATCACCTCCCTAGCGAAGTCCTACGAGCAGTACTTC.

Only a few counts were recorded for this clone. The chain has TRBV19 and TRBJ1-1; D ambiguous. The germline V gene encodes CDR1 LNHDA and CDR2 SQIVND (reference sequence). The CDR3 loop spans 11 amino acids. V was clipped by 6 bases and J by 7 bases, with 9 bases between them. As DNA, the CDR3 is TGTGCCAGTAGGGTCACGGGTGAAGCTTTCTTT. It yields the protein CASRVTGEAFF.

V gene TRBV28 combines with J gene TRBJ2-7, with a weak D call TRBD1 (6 bases). Trimming cost V 3 bases and J 2 bases, with 11 bases left between them. Per the germline V gene, CDR1 is MDHEN and CDR2 is SYDVKM. The CDR3 spans 14 residues. The CDR3 bases are TGTGCCAGCAGTTTGAGGGGGTGGGCCTACGAGCAGTACTTC. This sequence encodes CASSLRGWAYEQYF.

The chain couples TRBV5-1 to TRBJ2-1; TRBD2 aligns across 12 bases. The CDR3 has 17 residues. Germline values: CDR1 SGHRS, CDR2 YFSETQ. V shed 0 bases and J 5 bases; nucleotides not matched to a gene: 6. The CDR3 region is CASSLGLAGASNNEQFF. The CDR3 DNA reads TGCGCCAGCAGCTTGGGACTAGCGGGAGCGAGTAACAATGAGCAGTTCTTC.